This T cell receptor (beta chain) was captured in a study of blood T cell repertoires in COVID-19 (dated by TCRdb to 2018 to 2021). At the level of the whole study: Samples from collaborators originated in the United States, Italy and Spain and spanned both the acute and convalescent phases of COVID-19. The material from the prospective study consisted of cDNA or gDNA derived from T cells, B-cell-depleted T cells, or PBMCs. The dataset comprised deeply sampled blood TCRbeta repertoires from subjects exposed to, actively infected with, or recovered from COVID-19. The repertoires were released in a freely available public database meant as a resource for research on the immune response to SARS-CoV-2. Samples came from the ongoing ImmuneRACE study (first 160 participants) plus 1,254 subjects from 6 global collaborators. A de-identified subject ID, COVID-19 status, age in years and sex were almost always included in the sample metadata. Where HLA class I and class II types were available, the types were taken from metadata supplied by the sample provider, not from assay-based typing. What the work shows at the level of the full study, not this receptor alone: The quantity of clinical and demographic metadata differed by source and by participant and was supplied without curation.

Whole blood was collected in K2EDTA tubes by collaborating institutions according to the institutions' own protocols. For TCRbeta analysis, collaborators shipped samples in one of three forms: frozen whole blood, isolated PBMCs, or DNA extracted from either of those sample types. Remarks on this clone: No cognate antigen has been identified for it. No base qualities exist here, and no much larger clone lies one base off it.

The junction shows trimming of 5 bases on V and 8 bases on J, and the gene matches do not reach 6 bases of it. From the germline V gene (reference sequence), CDR1 is LNHDA and CDR2 is SQIVND. The CDR3 numbers 13 residues from cysteine through phenylalanine. CDR3 DNA only is kept here, 39 bases in frame from base 1. TCRbeta CDR3 regions were amplified from genomic DNA by means of the immunoSEQ Assay, a bias-controlled multiplex PCR. The published analysis was carried out like this. The number of nucleated cells in each sample was estimated by amplification of reference gene primers within the assay. To quantify the absolute abundance of each unique TCRbeta CDR3 rearrangement, sequence reads were collapsed and filtered. Productive Simpson clonality was computed per sample as the square root of Simpson's diversity index over productive rearrangements. The immuneACCESS repertoire file appears here via TCRdb, limited to in-frame rearrangements. These files lack a portion of the clones; in checked studies, under half of the deficit traces to unresolved V genes, and the cause of the others is not known. V and J calls and clone size are given by that table; D and trimming were obtained from the DNA. Here the sample has 130,000 or so clones; around nine tenths occur a single time. The leading ten clones occupy more than 2% of the sample.

This receptor was obtained from a woman between 45 and 65 years old with acute or convalescent COVID-19. The specimen sequenced was peripheral blood. The chain was built from TRBV19 and TRBJ1-2; 9 middle bases align to TRBD1. The CDR3 reads as follows: CASSPWDREGYTF. The sequenced DNA: TGTGCCAGTAGTCCCTGGGACAGGGAAGGCTACACCTTC. Where the CDR3 stops, the reference TRBV19 and TRBJ1-2 genes take over; the full variable domain is DGGITQSPKYLFRKEGQNVTLSCEQNLNHDAMYWYRQDPGQGLRLIYYSQIVNDFQKGDIAEGYSVSREKKESFPLTVTSAQKNPTAFYLCASSPWDREGYTFGSGTRLTVV.